Each of the 28 T cell receptor beta chains below was sequenced from the same sample in a study of control samples from healthy donors and cancer patients. The repertoire was sequenced with immunoSEQ multiplex PCR; TCRdb's copy has only in-frame clones and lacks some. The top ten clones hold approximately 1.5% of a sample with some 150,000 clones, roughly 91% of them seen once. Specimen: blood. These receptors came from a woman aged 25 to 39 in good health.

The rearrangement uses TRBV19 and TRBJ2-1; D ambiguous. Germline-derived CDR1 and CDR2 are LNHDA and SQIVND (reference sequence). V lost 0 bases to trimming and J lost 3 bases, with 0 bases between them. The length of the CDR3 is 12 residues. The chain's CDR3 is CASSIDYNEQFF. CDR3 DNA sequence: TGTGCCAGTAGTATAGACTACAATGAGCAGTTCTTC.

The V call is TRBV11-2, the J call TRBJ1-1; the D is unclear. Trimming pared 5 bases from V and 3 bases from J, leaving 7 bases between. The CDR3 runs 12 residues. Germline loops: CDR1 SGHAT, CDR2 FQNNGV. CDR3: CASSLPDTEAFF. The CDR3 nucleotides are TGTGCCAGCAGCCTCCCGGACACTGAAGCTTTCTTT. Drawing the rest from reference TRBV11-2 and TRBJ1-1, the complete variable domain is EAGVAQSPRYKIIEKRQSVAFWCNPISGHATLYWYQQILGQGPKLLIQFQNNGVVDDSQLPKDRFSAERLKGVDSTLKIQPAKLEDSAVYLCASSLPDTEAFFGQGTRLTVV.

The chain carries TRBV29-1 and TRBJ1-5; TRBD1 might be the D (5 bases). Germline V CDR1 and CDR2: SQVTM, ANQGSEA. The CDR3 is made up of 13 amino acids. V was pared by 3 bases and J by 6 bases, with 12 bases between. The CDR3 is CSVDPGGSQPQHF. As DNA, the CDR3 is TGCAGCGTTGATCCTGGGGGATCTCAGCCCCAGCATTTT.

The chain couples TRBV6-5 to TRBJ1-4; unclear D gene. V gave up 4 bases and J gave up 0 bases, with 3 bases separating them. The germline CDR1 and CDR2 sequences are MNHEY and SVGAGI. The CDR3 sequence is 13 residues long. CDR3 sequence (DNA): TGTGCCAGCAGTTTTTCAACTAATGAAAAACTGTTTTTT. This encodes CASSFSTNEKLFF.

This rearrangement joins TRBV29-1 to TRBJ2-1; a possible D gene is TRBD1 (6 bases). Looked up from germline, CDR1 is SQVTM and CDR2 is ANQGSEA. The CDR3 covers 13 residues. Trimming pared 4 bases from V and 7 bases from J, leaving 14 bases between. Here the CDR3 DNA reads TGCAGCGTTGGGCAGGGGATCGGTAATGAGCAGTTCTTC. Protein sequence: CSVGQGIGNEQFF.

The chain has TRBV5-1 and TRBJ1-1, with D maybe TRBD1 (6 bases). Germline V lookup: CDR1 SGHRS, CDR2 YFSETQ. The CDR3 totals 14 residues. V was trimmed by 4 bases and J by 1 base, leaving 11 bases between them. The CDR3 bases are TGCGCCAGCAGCGCGGGACACGCGAACACTGAAGCTTTCTTT. Translating it yields CASSAGHANTEAFF.

The chain is built from TRBV11-2 and TRBJ1-6, with 8 bases that match TRBD1. CDR1 is SGHAT, CDR2 FQNNGV, per germline. CDR3 length: 13 amino acids. The trim removed 1 base at V and 13 bases at J, leaving 3 bases unmatched. The CDR3 loop reads CASSLGSGGPLHF. As DNA, the CDR3 is TGTGCCAGCAGCTTAGGCTCAGGGGGCCCCCTCCACTTT.

This chain uses TRBV19 with TRBJ1-6; possible D gene TRBD1, 5 bases. V was cut by 4 bases and J by 8 bases, with 12 bases left in between. The germline gives CDR1 LNHDA, CDR2 SQIVND (reference sequence). This CDR3 is 14 amino acids long. In nucleotides, the CDR3 is TGTGCCAGTAGTAAAGGGGAGGAATATTCACCCCTCCACTTT. This gives the protein CASSKGEEYSPLHF.

V gene TRBV27 combines with J gene TRBJ1-2; D not resolved. Germline loops: CDR1 MNHEY, CDR2 SMNVEV (reference sequence). CDR3 length equals 12 residues. The V end was cut by 2 bases, the J end by 5 bases, with 6 bases between. CDR3 DNA sequence: TGTGCCAGCAGTTTAAAAGGGTATGGCTACACCTTC. Its translation is CASSLKGYGYTF.

The chain has TRBV27 and TRBJ2-1, with 9 bases identical to TRBD2. Germline lookup yields CDR1 MNHEY and CDR2 SMNVEV (reference sequence). CDR3 length equals 15 residues. V was clipped by 5 bases and J by 5 bases; unmatched bases: 7. CDR3 in amino acids: CASSPRGGPNNEQFF. The CDR3 DNA sequence: TGTGCCAGCAGTCCGCGGGGGGGCCCGAACAATGAGCAGTTCTTC.

This clone was found a few times. The chain recombines TRBV7-9 with TRBJ2-7; D gene uncertain. V dropped 1 base and J dropped 2 bases, with 3 bases sitting between them. The CDR3 runs to 12 residues. Germline-derived CDR1 and CDR2 are SEHNR and FQNEAQ (reference sequence). CDR3 residues: CASSLGTYEQYF. Here the CDR3 DNA reads TGTGCCAGCAGCTTAGGGACCTACGAGCAGTACTTC. Filled out from reference TRBV7-9 and TRBJ2-7, the complete variable domain reads DTGVSQNPRHKITKRGQNVTFRCDPISEHNRLYWYRQTLGQGPEFLTYFQNEAQLEKSRLLSDRFSAERPKGSFSTLEIQRTEQGDSAMYLCASSLGTYEQYFGPGTRLTVT.

The chain uses TRBV6-5 and TRBJ1-4, with D possibly matching TRBD1 (5 bases). Germline V lookup: CDR1 MNHEY, CDR2 SVGAGI. Trimming cost V 6 bases and J 4 bases, with 12 bases left between them. The CDR3 extends over 14 amino acids. CDR3 in amino acids: CASRGTVDNEKLFF. The DNA for the CDR3 is TGTGCCAGCAGAGGGACTGTAGATAATGAAAAACTGTTTTTT.

The V call is TRBV12-3 or TRBV12-4, the J call TRBJ2-1; possibly TRBD1 or TRBD2 for D (5 bases each). CDR3 length: 13 residues. Trimming took 2 bases from V and 8 from J, leaving 10 bases between them. The chain's CDR3 is CASSLRGTDEQFF. The DNA for the CDR3 is TGTGCCAGCAGTTTAAGAGGGACGGATGAGCAGTTCTTC.

CDR3 nucleotides: TGTGCCAGCAGCCAGGGCACGCCGAACACTGAAGCTTTCTTT. It encodes CASSQGTPNTEAFF. The chain carries TRBV3-1 (or the pseudogene TRBV3-2) and TRBJ1-1; D unresolved. Per germline, CDR1 LGHDT and CDR2 YNNKEL (reference sequence). The CDR3 totals 14 residues. With 3 bases removed from V and 1 base from J, the gap between germline ends came to 9 bases.

The chain combines TRBV5-6 with TRBJ2-7; 7 nucleotides match TRBD1. The germline gives CDR1 SGHDT, CDR2 YYEEEE. This CDR3 has 15 amino acids. Trimming at V came to 3 bases and at J to 4 bases, leaving 10 bases not matched to a gene. The CDR3 DNA reads TGTGCCAGCAGCTGGAGGACAGGAATCAATTACGAGCAGTACTTC. Translation gives CASSWRTGINYEQYF.

The genes are TRBV7-2 and TRBJ1-4, with D uncertain. Trimming took off 7 bases at V and 3 bases at J, with 9 bases between the two ends. The length of the CDR3 is 13 residues. Germline V gene sequence: CDR1 SGHTA, CDR2 FQGNSA. Written as DNA, the CDR3 is TGTGCCAGCACCATCGGGCCTAATGAAAAACTGTTTTTT. This encodes CASTIGPNEKLFF.

This chain links TRBV6-4 with TRBJ2-3; perhaps D is TRBD1 or TRBD2 (5 bases each). Trimming took 2 bases from V and 0 from J, leaving 9 bases between them. Germline assignment: CDR1 MRHNA and CDR2 SNTAGT. The CDR3 covers 15 residues. The DNA for the CDR3 is TGTGCCAGCAGTGACGGGACCTCTAGCACAGATACGCAGTATTTT. Protein: CASSDGTSSTDTQYF.

The chain links TRBV19 to TRBJ2-3; D remains ambiguous. The CDR3 runs to 16 residues. CDR1 is LNHDA and CDR2 is SQIVND in the germline V gene (reference sequence). V was trimmed by 5 bases and J by 0 bases, leaving 15 bases between them. In DNA, the CDR3 is TGTGCCAGTAGTTCCGCCCTTTACTCTAGCACAGATACGCAGTATTTT. Translation: CASSSALYSSTDTQYF.

This sequence joins TRBV28 and TRBJ2-7; TRBD1 matches 10 bases. Germline V lookup: CDR1 MDHEN, CDR2 SYDVKM. There are 14 residues in the CDR3. Losses at the gene ends were 5 bases for V and 4 bases for J; bases not matched to a gene: 5. The CDR3 DNA is TGTGCCAGCAGTACCGGACAGGGGGGATACGAGCAGTACTTC. Encoded protein: CASSTGQGGYEQYF. The whole variable domain, filled in from reference TRBV28 and TRBJ2-7, reads DVKVTQSSRYLVKRTGEKVFLECVQDMDHENMFWYRQDPGLGLRLIYFSYDVKMKEKGDIPEGYSVSREKKERFSLILESASTNQTSMYLCASSTGQGGYEQYFGPGTRLTVT.

V usage is TRBV28 and J usage is TRBJ1-4; 10 bases fit TRBD1. The CDR3 loop spans 16 amino acids. Germline V gene data show CDR1 as MDHEN and CDR2 as SYDVKM. The J segment lost 5 bases and the V segment lost 6 bases, leaving 9 bases of the junction unmatched. CDR3 loop: CASSPISTGGNEKLFF. CDR3 nucleotides: TGTGCCAGCAGCCCAATTTCGACAGGGGGCAATGAAAAACTGTTTTTT.

As regards this clone: The sample has other DNA sequences that encode this CDR3 too. The chain combines TRBV12-3 or TRBV12-4 with TRBJ1-2; D remains ambiguous. Between the trimmed V and J ends, which lost 3 bases and 3 bases, there was a span of 5 bases. CDR3 length: 12 residues. The chain's CDR3 is CASSFGDYGYTF. DNA of the CDR3: TGTGCCAGCAGTTTTGGGGACTATGGCTACACCTTC.

The chain combines TRBV11-3 with TRBJ2-1; unclear D gene. Germline-derived CDR1 and CDR2 are SGHNT and YENEEA. The CDR3 contains 12 residues. V gave up 4 bases and J gave up 4 bases, with 5 bases separating them. The CDR3 spells CASSSLYNEQFF. The CDR3 DNA is TGTGCCAGCAGCTCACTATACAATGAGCAGTTCTTC. The full variable domain, its missing parts supplied by reference TRBV11-3 and TRBJ2-1, is EAGVVQSPRYKIIEKKQPVAFWCNPISGHNTLYWYLQNLGQGPELLIRYENEEAVDDSQLPKDRFSAERLKGVDSTLKIQPAELGDSAVYLCASSSLYNEQFFGPGTRLTVL.

The rearrangement joins TRBV6-5 to TRBJ1-6; 8 bases fit TRBD1. J was trimmed by 5 bases and V by 6 bases; bases with no gene match: 0. The germline CDR1 and CDR2 sequences are MNHEY and SVGAGI. The CDR3 totals 13 residues. CDR3 DNA sequence: TGTGCCAGCAGGGGACAGGATAATTCACCCCTCCACTTT. Amino acids: CASRGQDNSPLHF.

CDR3 protein: CASSSHMTDTQYF. CDR3 bases: TGTGCCAGCAGCTCCCATATGACAGATACGCAGTATTTT. The chain is built from TRBV7-9 and TRBJ2-3; D is undetermined. Trimming left V 4 bases short and J 3 bases short, with 8 bases between. Per the germline V gene, CDR1 is SEHNR and CDR2 is FQNEAQ (reference sequence). The length of the CDR3 is 13 residues.

The rearrangement links TRBV19 to TRBJ2-2, with 11 nucleotides matching TRBD2. From germline, CDR1 is LNHDA and CDR2 SQIVND (reference sequence). The V gene end was trimmed by 6 bases and the J gene end by 0 bases; junction bases not matched to a gene: 3. The CDR3 length is 16 residues. The CDR3 sequence is CASRKGLAANTGELFF. CDR3 DNA: TGTGCCAGTAGGAAGGGACTAGCGGCGAACACCGGGGAGCTGTTTTTT.

The V and J genes are TRBV4-3 and TRBJ2-7, with 9 bases fitting TRBD1. Germline-derived CDR1 and CDR2 are LGHNA and YSLEER. The CDR3 has 18 amino acids. V dropped 0 bases and J dropped 1; count of bases not matched to a gene: 10. CDR3 in amino acids: CASSQDWLETGGSYEQYF. Written as DNA, the CDR3 is TGCGCCAGCAGCCAAGATTGGCTTGAGACAGGGGGATCCTACGAGCAGTACTTC.

The chain has TRBV5-6 and TRBJ1-3, with 10 bases identical to TRBD1. Germline-derived CDR1 and CDR2 are SGHDT and YYEEEE. Germline trimming cut 4 bases from V and 8 bases from J; bases unmatched to any gene: 6. CDR3 length: 14 residues. The CDR3 nucleotides read TGTGCCAGCAGCGCCGGGACAGGGGTTCACACCATATATTTT. Translation: CASSAGTGVHTIYF.

The chain couples TRBV4-2 to TRBJ1-6; D unresolved. The germline V and J ends were trimmed by 1 base and 0 bases, with 16 bases remaining between them. Germline assignment: CDR1 LGHNA and CDR2 YNFKEQ. This CDR3 contains 19 residues. The CDR3 spells CASSQVFQTPSSYNSPLHF. The CDR3 coding sequence is TGTGCCAGCAGCCAAGTCTTCCAGACCCCAAGCTCCTATAATTCACCCCTCCACTTT.